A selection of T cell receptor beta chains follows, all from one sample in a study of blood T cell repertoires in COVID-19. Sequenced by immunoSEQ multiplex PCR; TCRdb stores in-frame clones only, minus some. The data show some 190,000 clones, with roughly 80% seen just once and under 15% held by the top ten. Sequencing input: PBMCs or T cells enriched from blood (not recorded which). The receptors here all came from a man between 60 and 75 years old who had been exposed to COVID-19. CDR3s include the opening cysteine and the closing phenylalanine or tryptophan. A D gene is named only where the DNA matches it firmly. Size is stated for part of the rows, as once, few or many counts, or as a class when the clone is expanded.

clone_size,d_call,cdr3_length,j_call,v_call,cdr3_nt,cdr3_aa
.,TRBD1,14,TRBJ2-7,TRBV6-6,TGTGCCAGCAGTTACTCCGGACAGGGATACGAGCAGTACTTC,CASSYSGQGYEQYF
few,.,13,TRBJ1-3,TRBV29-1,TGCAGCGTTTCAAGGAGCTCTGGAAACACCATATATTTT,CSVSRSSGNTIYF
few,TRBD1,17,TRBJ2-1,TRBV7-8,TGTGCCAGCAGCTTAGTTAGGACAGGGTCGTCATACAATGAGCAGTTCTTC,CASSLVRTGSSYNEQFF
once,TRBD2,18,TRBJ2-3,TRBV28,TGTGCCAGCAGTTTAGAGGGACTAGCGGGAGGGGGCCCAGATACGCAGTATTTT,CASSLEGLAGGGPDTQYF
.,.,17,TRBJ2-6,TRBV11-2,TGTGCCAGCAGCCTCGGACAGGGAGGGACTGGGGCCAACGTCCTGACTTTC,CASSLGQGGTGANVLTF
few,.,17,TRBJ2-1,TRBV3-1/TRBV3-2,TGTGCCAGCAGCCAAGGTTTGGGGACTCTTTCGCGGAATGAGCAGTTCTTC,CASSQGLGTLSRNEQFF
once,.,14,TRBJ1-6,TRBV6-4,TGTGCCAGCAGTGAAGGGACTGCGAGTTCACCCCTCCACTTT,CASSEGTASSPLHF
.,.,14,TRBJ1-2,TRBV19,TGTGCCACCCTACCCCAGGCAGGGCGCTATGGCTACACCTTC,CATLPQAGRYGYTF
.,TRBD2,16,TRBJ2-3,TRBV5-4,TGTGCCAGCAGCAGAGGTCTAGCGGGAGGCACAGATACGCAGTATTTT,CASSRGLAGGTDTQYF
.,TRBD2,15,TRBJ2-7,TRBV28,TGTGCCAGCAGTGCTCCGGGACTAGCAGCCTACGAGCAGTACTTC,CASSAPGLAAYEQYF
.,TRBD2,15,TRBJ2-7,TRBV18,TGTGCCAGCCTCCTCGGGACTAGCGGATCCTACGAGCAGTACTTC,CASLLGTSGSYEQYF
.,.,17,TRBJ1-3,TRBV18,TGTGCCAGCTCACCACGCGGGGGCCGGGACTCTGGAAACACCATATATTTT,CASSPRGGRDSGNTIYF
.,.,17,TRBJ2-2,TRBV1,TGCACCAGCAGCCAAAGAGAACTAGCGGGAGTAACCGGGGAGCTGTTTTTT,CTSSQRELAGVTGELFF